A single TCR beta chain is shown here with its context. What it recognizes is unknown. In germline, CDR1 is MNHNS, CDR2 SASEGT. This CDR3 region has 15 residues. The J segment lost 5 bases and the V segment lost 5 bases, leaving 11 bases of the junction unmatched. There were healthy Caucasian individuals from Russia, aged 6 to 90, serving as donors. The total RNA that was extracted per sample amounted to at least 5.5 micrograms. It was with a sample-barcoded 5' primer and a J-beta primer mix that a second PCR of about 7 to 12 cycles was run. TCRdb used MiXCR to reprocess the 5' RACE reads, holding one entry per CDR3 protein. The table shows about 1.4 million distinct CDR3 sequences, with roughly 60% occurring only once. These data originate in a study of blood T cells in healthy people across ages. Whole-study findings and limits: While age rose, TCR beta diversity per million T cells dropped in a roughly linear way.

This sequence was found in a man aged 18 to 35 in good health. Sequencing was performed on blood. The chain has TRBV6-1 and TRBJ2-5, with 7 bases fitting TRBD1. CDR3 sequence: CASSKRRDSSETQYF. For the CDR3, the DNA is TGTGCCAGCAGTAAGCGCCGGGACAGCTCTGAGACCCAGTACTTC.